This is a list of T cell receptor beta chains from one sample in a study of blood T cell repertoires in COVID-19. Repertoires were generated with immunoSEQ multiplex PCR, while TCRdb's copy carries only in-frame clones and drops some. The sample lists about 200,000 clones; about 85% were seen once. Specimen: PBMCs or T cells enriched from blood (not recorded which). The receptors derive from a man in his forties who had recovered from COVID-19. Both conserved end residues are part of each CDR3. Fields, in order: clone size, J gene, D gene, V gene, CDR3 protein, CDR3 DNA. D genes are given only for firm matches. Clone size appears in some rows only: once, few, many, or a class for an expanded clone.

clone size: -
J gene: TRBJ2-5
D gene: -
V gene: TRBV27
CDR3 protein: CASSLSPGIKETQYF
CDR3 DNA: TGTGCCAGCAGTTTAAGCCCAGGGATTAAAGAGACCCAGTACTTC

clone size: -
J gene: TRBJ2-6
D gene: -
V gene: TRBV5-1
CDR3 protein: CASSSEVQPGANVLTF
CDR3 DNA: TGCGCCAGCAGCTCGGAGGTCCAGCCCGGGGCCAACGTCCTGACTTTC

clone size: -
J gene: TRBJ2-2
D gene: TRBD2
V gene: TRBV5-1
CDR3 protein: CASSSAGTSGGNTGELFF
CDR3 DNA: TGCGCCAGCAGCTCCGCCGGGACTAGCGGGGGGAACACCGGGGAGCTGTTTTTT

clone size: -
J gene: TRBJ2-7
D gene: TRBD2
V gene: TRBV25-1
CDR3 protein: CASSPDGRGSYEQYF
CDR3 DNA: TGTGCCAGCAGTCCCGACGGGAGGGGTTCCTACGAGCAGTACTTC

clone size: -
J gene: TRBJ1-2
D gene: -
V gene: TRBV4-1
CDR3 protein: CASSQGQGISGYTF
CDR3 DNA: TGCGCCAGCAGCCAAGGGCAGGGGATTTCCGGCTACACCTTC

clone size: -
J gene: TRBJ2-7
D gene: TRBD1
V gene: TRBV25-1
CDR3 protein: CASSQTGVYSYEQYF
CDR3 DNA: TGTGCCAGCAGTCAAACAGGGGTATATTCCTACGAGCAGTACTTC

clone size: -
J gene: TRBJ2-4
D gene: TRBD2
V gene: TRBV10-3
CDR3 protein: CAISELLAGGNLAKNIQYF
CDR3 DNA: TGTGCCATCAGTGAGTTGTTAGCGGGAGGGAATCTAGCCAAAAACATTCAGTACTTC

clone size: -
J gene: TRBJ1-4
D gene: -
V gene: TRBV12-3/TRBV12-4
CDR3 protein: CASSRGQSEKLFF
CDR3 DNA: TGTGCCAGCAGTCGCGGACAGTCTGAAAAACTGTTTTTT

clone size: -
J gene: TRBJ2-1
D gene: TRBD2
V gene: TRBV10-3
CDR3 protein: CAISTRLAGGPDNEQFF
CDR3 DNA: TGTGCCATCTCGACCCGGCTAGCGGGAGGGCCGGATAATGAGCAGTTCTTC

clone size: few
J gene: TRBJ1-1
D gene: TRBD1
V gene: TRBV9
CDR3 protein: CASSVGQGALNTEAFF
CDR3 DNA: TGTGCCAGCAGCGTGGGACAGGGGGCTTTGAACACTGAAGCTTTCTTT

clone size: -
J gene: TRBJ2-7
D gene: -
V gene: TRBV27
CDR3 protein: CASSSNYEQYF
CDR3 DNA: TGTGCCAGCAGTTCTAACTACGAGCAGTACTTC

clone size: once
J gene: TRBJ2-7
D gene: TRBD1
V gene: TRBV27
CDR3 protein: CASSSTNRGRSEQYF
CDR3 DNA: TGTGCCAGCAGTTCAACAAACAGGGGGCGAAGCGAGCAGTACTTC

clone size: -
J gene: TRBJ1-4
D gene: -
V gene: TRBV6-5
CDR3 protein: CASGPSIGGYEKLFF
CDR3 DNA: TGTGCCAGCGGACCATCCATTGGCGGGTATGAAAAACTGTTTTTT

clone size: -
J gene: TRBJ2-2
D gene: TRBD2
V gene: TRBV6-4
CDR3 protein: CASSLAAATGELFF
CDR3 DNA: TGTGCCAGCAGTCTAGCGGCCGCCACCGGGGAGCTGTTTTTT

clone size: -
J gene: TRBJ2-7
D gene: -
V gene: TRBV2
CDR3 protein: CASSSVSADPSYEQYF
CDR3 DNA: TGTGCCAGCAGTTCGGTCTCAGCGGACCCTTCCTACGAGCAGTACTTC

clone size: -
J gene: TRBJ1-5
D gene: -
V gene: TRBV6-5
CDR3 protein: CASRENGQGFQPQHF
CDR3 DNA: TGTGCCAGCAGGGAGAACGGGCAGGGTTTTCAGCCCCAGCATTTT

clone size: -
J gene: TRBJ2-7
D gene: -
V gene: TRBV9
CDR3 protein: CASSVQGAAGYEQYF
CDR3 DNA: TGTGCCAGCAGCGTACAGGGGGCAGCGGGGTACGAGCAGTACTTC

clone size: -
J gene: TRBJ2-5
D gene: TRBD2
V gene: TRBV27
CDR3 protein: CASSAWASGGSQETQYF
CDR3 DNA: TGTGCCAGCAGTGCGTGGGCTAGCGGGGGCTCTCAAGAGACCCAGTACTTC

clone size: -
J gene: TRBJ1-2
D gene: -
V gene: TRBV6-5
CDR3 protein: CASSSGLRYGYTF
CDR3 DNA: TGTGCCAGCAGCTCAGGGTTAAGGTATGGCTACACCTTC

clone size: few
J gene: TRBJ2-2
D gene: -
V gene: TRBV30
CDR3 protein: CAWDLDWDTGELFF
CDR3 DNA: TGTGCCTGGGACTTAGACTGGGACACCGGGGAGCTGTTTTTT

clone size: -
J gene: TRBJ2-7
D gene: TRBD2
V gene: TRBV28
CDR3 protein: CASRVDSGSLNAYEQYF
CDR3 DNA: TGTGCCAGCAGAGTTGATAGCGGGAGCCTAAACGCGTACGAGCAGTACTTC

clone size: -
J gene: TRBJ2-1
D gene: TRBD2
V gene: TRBV6-2/TRBV6-3
CDR3 protein: CASSYTRLAGNEFF
CDR3 DNA: TGTGCCAGCAGTTACACAAGACTAGCGGGAAACGAGTTCTTC

clone size: -
J gene: TRBJ2-1
D gene: TRBD1
V gene: TRBV15
CDR3 protein: CATSTDRGLNEQFF
CDR3 DNA: TGTGCCACCAGCACGGACAGGGGGCTCAATGAGCAGTTCTTC

clone size: -
J gene: TRBJ2-5
D gene: TRBD2
V gene: TRBV6-2/TRBV6-3
CDR3 protein: CASSYGASGSGGWRETQYF
CDR3 DNA: TGTGCCAGCAGTTACGGGGCTAGCGGGAGTGGGGGTTGGAGAGAGACCCAGTACTTC

clone size: few
J gene: TRBJ2-2
D gene: TRBD1
V gene: TRBV15
CDR3 protein: CATSGKHRGTGELFF
CDR3 DNA: TGTGCCACCAGCGGGAAACACAGGGGCACCGGGGAGCTGTTTTTT

clone size: many
J gene: TRBJ2-1
D gene: -
V gene: TRBV20-1
CDR3 protein: CSASVPGLDYNEQFF
CDR3 DNA: TGCAGTGCTAGTGTTCCGGGACTGGATTACAATGAGCAGTTCTTC

clone size: -
J gene: TRBJ2-1
D gene: TRBD1
V gene: TRBV13
CDR3 protein: CASSHGQGGKNEQFF
CDR3 DNA: TGTGCCAGCAGTCACGGACAGGGAGGTAAAAATGAGCAGTTCTTC

clone size: -
J gene: TRBJ2-7
D gene: TRBD2
V gene: TRBV28
CDR3 protein: CASSLAGGYEQYF
CDR3 DNA: TGTGCCAGCAGTTTGGCGGGGGGCTACGAGCAGTACTTC

clone size: once
J gene: TRBJ1-4
D gene: -
V gene: TRBV2
CDR3 protein: CASSDGRATNEKLFF
CDR3 DNA: TGTGCCAGCAGTGATGGCCGTGCAACTAATGAAAAACTGTTTTTT

clone size: once
J gene: TRBJ2-1
D gene: -
V gene: TRBV27
CDR3 protein: CASSLSGVSSYNEQFF
CDR3 DNA: TGTGCCAGCAGTTTATCCGGGGTCTCCTCCTACAATGAGCAGTTCTTC

clone size: -
J gene: TRBJ2-2
D gene: -
V gene: TRBV15
CDR3 protein: CATSRPSTGTNTGELFF
CDR3 DNA: TGTGCCACCAGCAGACCCTCTACAGGGACGAACACCGGGGAGCTGTTTTTT

clone size: -
J gene: TRBJ1-5
D gene: -
V gene: TRBV5-5
CDR3 protein: CASSLEAGMGQPQHF
CDR3 DNA: TGTGCCAGCAGCTTGGAGGCGGGAATGGGTCAGCCCCAGCATTTT

clone size: few
J gene: TRBJ2-1
D gene: TRBD2
V gene: TRBV7-3
CDR3 protein: CASSPPGGRAHEQFF
CDR3 DNA: TGTGCCAGCAGCCCACCGGGCGGGAGGGCCCATGAGCAGTTCTTC

clone size: -
J gene: TRBJ1-1
D gene: TRBD1
V gene: TRBV7-9
CDR3 protein: CASSPQTGHAFF
CDR3 DNA: TGTGCCAGCAGCCCTCAGACAGGGCACGCTTTCTTT

clone size: -
J gene: TRBJ2-7
D gene: TRBD2
V gene: TRBV3-1/TRBV3-2
CDR3 protein: CASSQAPSGRGEQYF
CDR3 DNA: TGTGCCAGCAGCCAAGCACCTAGCGGGAGAGGCGAGCAGTACTTC

clone size: -
J gene: TRBJ2-7
D gene: TRBD2
V gene: TRBV10-3
CDR3 protein: CAISAGLAGVYEQYF
CDR3 DNA: TGTGCCATCAGCGCCGGACTAGCGGGGGTCTACGAGCAGTACTTC

clone size: -
J gene: TRBJ2-2
D gene: TRBD1
V gene: TRBV6-5
CDR3 protein: CASLTGANTGELFF
CDR3 DNA: TGTGCCAGCTTAACAGGGGCGAACACCGGGGAGCTGTTTTTT

clone size: -
J gene: TRBJ2-7
D gene: TRBD2
V gene: TRBV5-4
CDR3 protein: CASSAGLAASYEQYF
CDR3 DNA: TGTGCCAGCAGCGCGGGACTAGCGGCCTCCTACGAGCAGTACTTC

clone size: -
J gene: TRBJ2-7
D gene: -
V gene: TRBV19
CDR3 protein: CASALAEEQYF
CDR3 DNA: TGTGCCAGTGCGCTAGCAGAGGAGCAGTACTTC

clone size: few
J gene: TRBJ1-3
D gene: -
V gene: TRBV18
CDR3 protein: CASSPPGLLNGNTIYF
CDR3 DNA: TGTGCCAGCTCACCACCGGGACTCCTGAACGGAAACACCATATATTTT

clone size: -
J gene: TRBJ1-1
D gene: TRBD1
V gene: TRBV18
CDR3 protein: CASSPQGANTEAFF
CDR3 DNA: TGTGCCAGCTCACCACAGGGGGCGAACACTGAAGCTTTCTTT

clone size: once
J gene: TRBJ1-5
D gene: -
V gene: TRBV24-1
CDR3 protein: CATSDGQKNQPQHF
CDR3 DNA: TGTGCCACCAGTGATGGTCAGAAGAATCAGCCCCAGCATTTT

clone size: once
J gene: TRBJ1-5
D gene: -
V gene: TRBV13
CDR3 protein: CASSLGRAGEGNQPQHF
CDR3 DNA: TGTGCCAGCAGCTTAGGCCGGGCAGGGGAAGGCAATCAGCCCCAGCATTTT

clone size: -
J gene: TRBJ2-3
D gene: TRBD1
V gene: TRBV30
CDR3 protein: CASTPGQGATDTQYF
CDR3 DNA: TGTGCCTCGACTCCTGGACAGGGGGCCACAGATACGCAGTATTTT

clone size: -
J gene: TRBJ1-3
D gene: TRBD1
V gene: TRBV2
CDR3 protein: CASSDGQVSGNTIYF
CDR3 DNA: TGTGCCAGCAGTGATGGACAGGTCTCTGGAAACACCATATATTTT

clone size: -
J gene: TRBJ2-7
D gene: -
V gene: TRBV18
CDR3 protein: CASSPPSMGTSSYEQYF
CDR3 DNA: TGTGCCAGCTCACCACCCAGTATGGGTACTAGCTCCTACGAGCAGTACTTC

clone size: -
J gene: TRBJ2-1
D gene: TRBD2
V gene: TRBV4-2
CDR3 protein: CASSQEGLAGYNEQFF
CDR3 DNA: TGTGCCAGCAGCCAAGAAGGTCTAGCGGGTTACAATGAGCAGTTCTTC

clone size: -
J gene: TRBJ2-1
D gene: -
V gene: TRBV4-1
CDR3 protein: CASRLGLGGSTRNEQFF
CDR3 DNA: TGCGCCAGCAGGCTTGGACTTGGGGGGAGTACAAGGAATGAGCAGTTCTTC

clone size: once
J gene: TRBJ1-1
D gene: -
V gene: TRBV4-2
CDR3 protein: CASSRETGRDTEAFF
CDR3 DNA: TGTGCCAGCAGCCGAGAGACGGGGAGGGACACTGAAGCTTTCTTT

clone size: -
J gene: TRBJ1-3
D gene: TRBD1
V gene: TRBV11-2
CDR3 protein: CASNRGAGLLSGNTIYF
CDR3 DNA: TGTGCCAGCAACAGGGGAGCAGGCCTCCTCTCTGGAAACACCATATATTTT

clone size: -
J gene: TRBJ2-2
D gene: -
V gene: TRBV13
CDR3 protein: CASSSQGGQSRTGELFF
CDR3 DNA: TGTGCCAGCAGCTCCCAGGGGGGCCAATCGAGAACCGGGGAGCTGTTTTTT

clone size: -
J gene: TRBJ2-7
D gene: -
V gene: TRBV7-7
CDR3 protein: CASSLEYGDTYEQYF
CDR3 DNA: TGTGCTAGCAGCTTAGAATACGGGGACACCTACGAGCAGTACTTC

clone size: -
J gene: TRBJ2-7
D gene: TRBD2
V gene: TRBV4-1
CDR3 protein: CASSQDPGGSYEQYF
CDR3 DNA: TGCGCCAGCAGCCAAGATCCGGGAGGGTCCTACGAGCAGTACTTC